This T cell receptor beta chain is from a study of shared clonotypes between healthy human individuals (dated by TCRdb to the early 2020s). Study-level background: The cohort included three men and two women between 18 and 49 years of age. To increase sequencing depth and limit assay-specific biases, TCR repertoire library preparation and sequencing were carried out by different laboratories using diverse techniques. Per donor, three plates each were used for CD4 naive and CD4 memory, two for CD8 naive, and one for CD8 memory. Blood TCR repertoires of roughly five healthy adults were deeply sequenced to estimate repertoire size and the extent of clonotype sharing between individuals. Between about 0.85 and 10 billion PBMCs per donor were obtained by leukapheresis. Here is what the overall study found, with its caveats: Based on pairwise subsampling, the degree of clonotype sharing among donors was expected to be affected by sequencing depth. Sampling was restricted to blood, and TCR repertoires in tissues likely differ from the TCR repertoires found in blood. Across several donors, roughly 5% of naive CD4, around 3.5% of naive CD8, around 2.1% of memory CD4, and under 0.45% of memory CD8 clonotypes were shared. Incomplete sequencing was indicated by rarefaction of sorted-subset datasets, despite the large sequencing depth. Clonotypes shared by all four sorted-subset donors showed higher generation probabilities than non-shared clonotypes. The genetic and exposure-history diversity represented was limited by the small number of donors. Naive subsets generally had larger estimated clonotype richness than memory subsets.

TCR CDR3 regions were amplified from genomic DNA by multiplex PCR using the deep immunoSEQ assay. For each cell subset, the extracted genomic DNA was distributed evenly across all wells of several immunoSEQ 96-well plates, and each plate served as one replicate. For sorted subsets, 150 to 250 ng genomic DNA, equal to 30,000 or so T cell genomes, was loaded into each replicate PCR. Purified libraries were quantified with a Qubit 3.0 fluorometer, sized on a Bioanalyzer 2100, and re-quantified with the KAPA Library Quantification kit. Every immunoSEQ 96-well plate was sequenced on a separate single-read 150-cycle Illumina NextSeq 550 flow cell. On the authors' methods: Because only junctional sequences without quality scores were contained in the immunoSEQ output, filtering matching that applied to full-length reads could not be performed. Sequences were annotated with PyIR, a Python wrapper for IgBLAST v1.9, using IMGT germline references to assign V/J genes and CDR3. Any read was removed if the V/J assignment was weak (E-value above 1e-6), the CDR3 was missing, or the read contained stop codons, out-of-frame junctions, or ambiguous translated residues. V3J clonotypes were defined as sequences sharing an identical inferred V gene, J gene, and CDR3 amino acid sequence. Percentage overlap between repertoires was calculated by dividing the number of shared unique clonotypes by the size of the smaller repertoire. RTK rarefaction, the Chao1 estimator, and Recon v2.1 estimates of unobserved clonotypes were used to assess repertoire richness. Generation probabilities were computed with OLGA for all TCRbeta clonotypes obtained by the gDNA method from a handful of donors. The source is immuneACCESS, and TCRdb retained only in-frame sequences with V and J called. Part of the clones is not carried over; for the studies checked, unresolved V genes explain less than half of this, and the remainder is unexplained. V and J calls and clone size come straight from that table; D and trimming were deduced from the DNA. The sample table holds hundreds of thousands of clones, of which 95% to 97% were seen once. The leading ten clones occupy around 0.3% of the sample.

V is cut by 3 bases and J by 2 bases, and the space between the germline ends is 9 bases. Inclusive of the bounding cysteine and phenylalanine, the CDR3 is 14 residues long. CDR3 DNA only is kept here, 42 bases in frame from base 1. CDR1 and CDR2 (SGHNT, YYREEE) derive from the germline V gene (reference sequence). Healthy HIV-negative adults with no recently reported acute infections or vaccinations were included as donors. Every donor was a Caucasian adult living in Nashville, Tennessee, USA. CD8 memory samples were composed of magnetically selected CD45RO+ cells combined with CCR7-negative CD45RA+ effector memory (TemRA) cells. After blood collection by leukapheresis, PBMCs were isolated using Ficoll-Histopaque density gradient centrifugation and then cryopreserved in the vapor phase of liquid nitrogen. Analytical flow cytometry was used to check the purity and quantity of each magnetically sorted T cell population. Each sorted fraction had its genomic DNA isolated and then quantified by UV absorbance on a Nanodrop 2000c.

The sample holds one count of this clone. The antigen it binds to is not known. Base qualities are not recorded, but no much larger clone differs from it by a single base. Recombination connected TRBV5-4 to TRBJ1-5, with TRBD1 tentatively as D gene (5 bases match). This TCR was recovered from a man aged 25 to 45 in good health. What was sequenced was memory CD8+ T cells sorted from blood. The cell subset or site label of this sample denotes: CD45RO+ cells pooled with CCR7-negative TemRA cells. The CDR3 region: CASSSGGGNQPQHF. The nucleotides are TGTGCCAGCAGCTCTGGGGGTGGCAATCAGCCCCAGCATTTT.